The clone carrying this TCR beta chain is medium-sized in the sample. Its antigen is unidentified. The data are from a study of spatial heterogeneity in lung cancer. TCRdb called the 5' RACE reads again in MiXCR, with one record for every CDR3 protein. The table includes over 5,000 distinct CDR3 sequences, approximately 15% detected once. Time point: sample taken at primary tumor resection. Findings and caveats of the study: Tumors with more nonsynonymous mutations had more expanded intratumoral alpha and beta TCRs.

Losses at the gene ends were 6 bases for V and 1 base for J; bases not matched to a gene: 11. The CDR3 has 17 residues. Germline CDR1 MNHEY, CDR2 SMNVEV (reference sequence). The origin of this receptor is a male donor with early-stage non-small cell lung cancer. The chain joins TRBV27 to TRBJ2-5, with 10 nucleotides matching TRBD1. Here the sequenced sample was lung tumor tissue, taken at surgery. Written as DNA, the CDR3 is TGTGCCAGCAGCCTCCGAAGGACAGGGGGGGTCCAAGAGACCCAGTACTTC. Translating gives CASSLRRTGGVQETQYF.